This is a list of T cell receptor beta chains from one sample in a study of T cell responses to AZD1222 COVID-19 vaccine. Only in-frame clones appear in the TCRdb table, and some are missing; sequencing was by immunoSEQ multiplex PCR. The sample yields some 140,000 clones, roughly nine tenths seen once. The sample was peripheral blood, taken on day 0 of AZD1222 vaccination. The receptors here all came from an adult in good health. Each CDR3 is given with its conserved first and last residue.

V gene: TRBV10-2; CDR3 protein: CASSQGPQYF
V gene: TRBV10-3; CDR3 protein: CAISESNLSGYEQYF
V gene: TRBV5-4; CDR3 protein: CASTHPQGDWDQEQFF
V gene: TRBV29-1; CDR3 protein: CSVEDSDEKLFF
V gene: TRBV3-1/TRBV3-2; CDR3 protein: CASSQERQGGNTF
V gene: TRBV2; CDR3 protein: CASRAPGQGSGGNTIYF
V gene: TRBV7-6; CDR3 protein: CASSLRGGQNTGELFF
V gene: TRBV4-1; CDR3 protein: CASSRRLAGTTTGELFF
V gene: TRBV2; CDR3 protein: CASIQDRGLGQPQHF
V gene: TRBV19; CDR3 protein: CASTGGDRPNTEAFF
V gene: TRBV19; CDR3 protein: CASSWTGAPNTEAFF
V gene: TRBV13; CDR3 protein: CASSLGSFPGEDTQYF
V gene: TRBV29-1; CDR3 protein: CSVGTGGQPQHF
V gene: TRBV28; CDR3 protein: CASTALRGRSTGELFF
V gene: TRBV15; CDR3 protein: CATKWGMNTEAFF
V gene: TRBV7-2; CDR3 protein: CASSLVYGRLFF
V gene: TRBV30; CDR3 protein: CAWSRDRQGSNEQFF
V gene: TRBV5-1; CDR3 protein: CASSLDGQGTYTEAFF
V gene: TRBV12-3/TRBV12-4; CDR3 protein: CASSPDRDYGYTF
V gene: TRBV7-9; CDR3 protein: CASSSQGNTQYF
V gene: TRBV27; CDR3 protein: CASSSSVQRGGPANTGELFF
V gene: TRBV5-5; CDR3 protein: CASRVGDRGAGELFF
V gene: TRBV19; CDR3 protein: CASHRDRSEAFF
V gene: TRBV10-3; CDR3 protein: CASAGTANTEAFF
V gene: TRBV11-3; CDR3 protein: CASSLGTDPNEQFF